The 5 T cell receptor beta chains given below trace back to one sample, sequenced in a study of T cell changes during pregnancy in multiple sclerosis. The assay was immunoSEQ multiplex PCR, and TCRdb's table has in-frame clones only and misses some. The sample carries 40,000 to 45,000 clones, roughly 89% recorded once. The sample here was CD4+ T cells from peripheral blood mononuclear cells, taken in the first trimester of pregnancy. Receptor source: a female donor with multiple sclerosis, enrolled in a pregnancy study.

The chain uses TRBV6-5 and TRBJ2-1; 8 nucleotides agree with TRBD2. The CDR3 extends over 15 amino acids. Germline CDR1 MNHEY, CDR2 SVGAGI. Germline trimming cut 6 bases from V and 2 bases from J; bases unmatched to any gene: 6. The CDR3, as DNA: TGTGCCAGCAGCCGAACGGGGGGGACCTACAATGAGCAGTTCTTC. Translation: CASSRTGGTYNEQFF.

This rearrangement joins TRBV29-1 to TRBJ2-6; D unresolved. The CDR3 has 17 residues. With 1 base removed from V and 0 bases from J, the gap between germline ends came to 13 bases. Germline assignment: CDR1 SQVTM and CDR2 ANQGSEA. The CDR3 DNA reads as TGCAGCGTTGAAGGGAGTTCCTTCGCCTCTGGGGCCAACGTCCTGACTTTC. Its protein is CSVEGSSFASGANVLTF. The full variable domain, rest sourced from reference TRBV29-1 and TRBJ2-6, is SAVISQKPSRDICQRGTSLTIQCQVDSQVTMMFWYRQQPGQSLTLIATANQGSEATYESGFVIDKFPISRPNLTFSTLTVSNMSPEDSSIYLCSVEGSSFASGANVLTFGAGSRLTVL.

This rearrangement joins TRBV4-1 to TRBJ2-1; D might be TRBD2 (5 bases). V lost 0 bases to trimming and J lost 3 bases, with 15 bases between them. CDR3 size: 17 residues. Germline V gene sequence: CDR1 MGHRA, CDR2 YSYEKL. The CDR3 protein is CASSQDRFSGLYNEQFF. In nucleotides, the CDR3 is TGCGCCAGCAGCCAAGATCGATTCAGCGGACTCTACAATGAGCAGTTCTTC.

The chain employs TRBV9 and TRBJ2-1, with 15 bases matching TRBD2. The CDR3 has 21 amino acids. Germline assignment: CDR1 SGDLS and CDR2 YYNGEE. V shed 2 bases, J shed 2 bases, and the junction held 14 bases outside the gene matches. CDR3 nucleotide sequence: TGTGCCAGCAGCGTTCCACCGGGACTAGCGGGAGGTAGGGACACCTACAATGAGCAGTTCTTC. This translates into CASSVPPGLAGGRDTYNEQFF. Complete variable domain (other parts from reference TRBV9 and TRBJ2-1): DSGVTQTPKHLITATGQRVTLRCSPRSGDLSVYWYQQSLDQGLQFLIQYYNGEERAKGNILERFSAQQFPDLHSELNLSSLELGDSALYFCASSVPPGLAGGRDTYNEQFFGPGTRLTVL.

This rearrangement joins TRBV2 to TRBJ2-4, with 8 bases aligning to TRBD1. This CDR3 has 19 residues. The J segment lost 1 base and the V segment lost 0 bases, leaving 11 bases of the junction unmatched. From germline, CDR1 is SNHLY and CDR2 FYNNEI. The DNA for the CDR3 is TGTGCCAGCAGTGAAGCGCTATTGACAGGGGTCGGGGCCAAAAACATTCAGTACTTC. Protein product: CASSEALLTGVGAKNIQYF.